These T cell receptor beta chains were read from a single sample in a study of shared clonotypes between healthy human individuals. Generated by immunoSEQ multiplex PCR, the TCRdb table keeps only in-frame clones and is missing some. The table includes some 2,500,000 clones, under 95% detected once. The sample consisted of naive CD4+ T cells from PBMCs. The receptor source for this set is a man aged 18 to 30 in good health. Some clones in this sample may be carry-over from other donors' samples. Each CDR3 is given with its conserved first and last residue. The order of the fields is CDR3 protein, CDR3 DNA, J gene, V gene, D gene, clone size. The D gene is left open where the match is weak. Size is omitted from some rows. Given values are once, few, many or a class for expanded clones.

CDR3: CASSGTNYEQYF
DNA: TGTGCCAGCTCCGGGACTAACTACGAGCAGTACTTC
J: TRBJ2-7
V: TRBV27
D: TRBD2
size: NA

CDR3: CASRVSPAGGGNEQFF
DNA: TGTGCCAGCAGGGTCTCCCCAGCGGGAGGAGGCAATGAGCAGTTCTTC
J: TRBJ2-1
V: TRBV7-2
D: TRBD2
size: NA

CDR3: CASSLSSGTGNEKLFF
DNA: TGTGCCAGCAGTCTTTCCTCCGGGACCGGCAATGAAAAACTGTTTTTT
J: TRBJ1-4
V: TRBV28
D: NA
size: NA

CDR3: CASSLAQVPPTAGYTF
DNA: TGCGCCAGCAGCTTGGCACAGGTCCCCCCCACGGCTGGCTACACCTTC
J: TRBJ1-2
V: TRBV5-1
D: NA
size: few

CDR3: CASSPRQAMNTEAFF
DNA: TGTGCCAGCAGTCCCAGACAGGCCATGAACACTGAAGCTTTCTTT
J: TRBJ1-1
V: TRBV27
D: NA
size: NA

CDR3: CASSGGTRLNTEAFF
DNA: TGTGCCAGCAGTGGAGGAACAAGATTGAACACTGAAGCTTTCTTT
J: TRBJ1-1
V: TRBV2
D: NA
size: NA

CDR3: CASSTRTYEKLFF
DNA: TGTGCCAGCAGTACCCGTACCTATGAAAAACTGTTTTTT
J: TRBJ1-4
V: TRBV6-6
D: NA
size: NA

CDR3: CASSPPPGANVLTF
DNA: TGTGCCAGCAGTCCCCCCCCCGGGGCCAACGTCCTGACTTTC
J: TRBJ2-6
V: TRBV27
D: NA
size: NA

CDR3: CASSRQLAGDYNEQFF
DNA: TGTGCCAGTAGCCGCCAACTAGCGGGCGATTACAATGAGCAGTTCTTC
J: TRBJ2-1
V: TRBV19
D: TRBD2
size: NA

CDR3: CATSRPGQGATEKLFF
DNA: TGTGCCACCAGCAGGCCCGGACAGGGGGCAACTGAAAAACTGTTTTTT
J: TRBJ1-4
V: TRBV15
D: TRBD1
size: NA

CDR3: CASSLDFPPYNEQFF
DNA: TGCGCCAGCAGCTTGGACTTTCCCCCCTACAATGAGCAGTTCTTC
J: TRBJ2-1
V: TRBV5-1
D: NA
size: NA

CDR3: CASSATRSSYEQYF
DNA: TGTGCCAGCAGCGCCACCAGGAGCTCCTACGAGCAGTACTTC
J: TRBJ2-7
V: TRBV9
D: NA
size: once

CDR3: CASSQRPGGVSNQPQHF
DNA: TGTGCCAGCTCACAGAGACCAGGGGGCGTCAGCAATCAGCCCCAGCATTTT
J: TRBJ1-5
V: TRBV18
D: TRBD1
size: NA

CDR3: CASSLLVGPQHF
DNA: TGTGCCAGCAGTTTATTGGTTGGGCCCCAGCATTTT
J: TRBJ1-5
V: TRBV28
D: NA
size: few

CDR3: CASGLVSGTAYPLGPDTQYF
DNA: TGTGCTAGTGGTTTGGTATCCGGCACCGCCTATCCTCTCGGGCCAGATACGCAGTATTTT
J: TRBJ2-3
V: TRBV12-5
D: NA
size: NA

CDR3: CASSPQGLAGVRYNEQFF
DNA: TGTGCCAGCAGCCCCCAAGGACTAGCGGGAGTACGGTACAATGAGCAGTTCTTC
J: TRBJ2-1
V: TRBV7-9
D: TRBD2
size: NA

CDR3: CASSLGLAGRGETQYF
DNA: TGTGCCAGCAGCTTGGGACTAGCGGGCCGGGGGGAGACCCAGTACTTC
J: TRBJ2-5
V: TRBV7-3
D: TRBD2
size: NA

CDR3: CASSSKGRAPGANVLTF
DNA: TGTGCCAGCAGCTCTAAGGGTCGTGCTCCTGGGGCCAACGTCCTGACTTTC
J: TRBJ2-6
V: TRBV7-9
D: NA
size: NA

CDR3: CASSQAREQFF
DNA: TGCGCCAGCAGCCAAGCTCGGGAGCAGTTCTTC
J: TRBJ2-1
V: TRBV4-1
D: NA
size: few

CDR3: CASFSPELGENTIYF
DNA: TGTGCCAGCTTTTCCCCCGAACTTGGGGAAAACACCATATATTTT
J: TRBJ1-3
V: TRBV25-1
D: NA
size: NA

CDR3: CASSPGLRGLDTQYF
DNA: TGCGCCAGCAGCCCGGGACTTCGGGGGCTAGATACGCAGTATTTT
J: TRBJ2-3
V: TRBV5-1
D: NA
size: NA

CDR3: CASSSGLGNSPLHF
DNA: TGTGCCAGCAGTAGCGGACTGGGTAATTCACCCCTCCACTTT
J: TRBJ1-6
V: TRBV11-3
D: NA
size: NA

CDR3: CASSVRRAGELFF
DNA: TGTGCCAGTAGTGTTCGGCGCGCCGGGGAGCTGTTTTTT
J: TRBJ2-2
V: TRBV19
D: NA
size: NA

CDR3: CASSLYAGGGELFF
DNA: TGTGCCAGCAGCTTATACGCAGGAGGCGGGGAGCTGTTTTTT
J: TRBJ2-2
V: TRBV7-3
D: NA
size: NA

CDR3: CASSGGVDQPQHF
DNA: TGCGCCAGCAGCGGGGGGGTCGATCAGCCCCAGCATTTT
J: TRBJ1-5
V: TRBV5-1
D: NA
size: NA